These 30 T cell receptor beta chains were all obtained from the same sample, sequenced in a study of control samples from healthy donors and cancer patients. The data were produced by immunoSEQ multiplex PCR, yet TCRdb's version contains in-frame clones alone and is incomplete. The top ten clones hold 2% to 3% of a sample with about 120,000 clones, over 90% of them seen once. The sample taken for sequencing was blood. The receptors shown here come from a man under 40 in good health.

The chain employs TRBV5-4 and TRBJ2-7; D uncertain. Per the germline V gene, CDR1 is SGHNT and CDR2 is YYREEE (reference sequence). Trimming took 4 bases from V and 4 from J, leaving 15 bases between them. There are 14 residues in the CDR3. CDR3 residues: CASSRWGQKYEQYV. The CDR3 DNA reads as TGTGCCAGCAGCCGATGGGGTCAAAAATACGAGCAGTACGTC.

The rearrangement links TRBV7-2 to TRBJ2-2; perhaps TRBD1 as D (6 bases). The germline V gene has CDR1 SGHTA and CDR2 FQGNSA. The V end lost 1 base, the J end lost 6 bases, and 6 bases lay between the germline ends. The CDR3 has 13 residues. The CDR3 nucleotides are TGTGCCAGCAGCTTAGACAGGGCCGGGGAGCTGTTTTTT. Its translation: CASSLDRAGELFF.

The J gene is TRBJ1-2, the V gene TRBV6-5, with D possibly TRBD1 on 6 matching bases. Germline CDR1 is MNHEY and CDR2 is SVGAGI. V shed 10 bases and J shed 0 bases, with 18 bases lying between them. The CDR3 loop spans 15 amino acids. The CDR3, as DNA: TGTGCCACCCACAGTACAGGGTCGGCTAACTATGGCTACACCTTC. Protein sequence: CATHSTGSANYGYTF.

This sequence joins TRBV12-3 or TRBV12-4 and TRBJ2-5, with D possibly being TRBD1 (5 bases). This CDR3 is 13 amino acids long. The germline V and J ends were trimmed by 2 bases and 3 bases, with 7 bases remaining between them. CDR3: CASSLSGKETQYF. The CDR3 coding sequence is TGTGCCAGCAGTTTATCAGGGAAAGAGACCCAGTACTTC.

The chain recombines TRBV10-3 with TRBJ1-2; D may be TRBD1 (6 bases). This CDR3 has 12 amino acids. Germline V gene lookup returns CDR1 ENHRY and CDR2 SYGVKD. V was clipped by 8 bases and J by 6 bases, with 13 bases between them. The CDR3 coding sequence is TGTGCCATCCCCCGGGGGCTCGATGGCTACACCTTC. Translating gives CAIPRGLDGYTF.

A note on this clone: One junction end does not reproduce the germline sequence, and a read error may be involved. The genes are TRBV6-5 and TRBJ1-1, with 9 bases that match TRBD1. The V gene's germline CDR1 is MNHEY and CDR2 SVGAGI. The CDR3 is 14 residues long. The chain's CDR3 is CASSDSDRGTEAFF. The DNA of the CDR3 is TGTGCCAGCAGTGACTCGGACAGGGGCACTGAAGCTTTCTTT.

This clone was seen just once. The V call is TRBV9, the J call TRBJ2-2, with D maybe TRBD2 (6 bases). The CDR3 consists of 14 residues. V lost 4 bases and J 6 bases, leaving 13 bases between the germline ends. CDR1 is SGDLS and CDR2 is YYNGEE in the germline V gene. The CDR3 bases are TGTGCCAGCAGCTTGGGACTTACACCCGGGGAGCTGTTTTTT. This sequence encodes CASSLGLTPGELFF.

The chain combines TRBV6-5 with TRBJ1-6, with TRBD1 as a possible D gene (6 bases). The V end lost 6 bases, the J end lost 10 bases, and 16 bases lay between the germline ends. The CDR3 is made up of 14 amino acids. Looked up from germline, CDR1 is MNHEY and CDR2 is SVGAGI. The CDR3 nucleotides read TGTGCCAGCAGGTTGTCGGGGGCCAGCTCACCCCTCCACTTT. Encoded protein: CASRLSGASSPLHF.

This sequence joins TRBV2 and TRBJ1-1; no firm D call. CDR1 is SNHLY, CDR2 FYNNEI, per germline. V gave up 8 bases and J gave up 6 bases, with 16 bases separating them. This CDR3 comprises 13 residues. The CDR3 region is CASAFDPRAEAFF. The CDR3 DNA reads TGTGCCAGCGCCTTCGACCCTCGGGCTGAAGCTTTCTTT. The full variable domain, completed using reference TRBV2 and TRBJ1-1, is EPEVTQTPSHQVTQMGQEVILRCVPISNHLYFYWYRQILGQKVEFLVSFYNNEISEKSEIFDDQFSVERPDGSNFTLKIRSTKLEDSAMYFCASAFDPRAEAFFGQGTRLTVV.

The rearrangement uses TRBV7-9 and TRBJ2-3; the D gene is possibly TRBD2 (7 bases). V dropped 5 bases and J dropped 2 bases, with 14 bases sitting between them. CDR1 is SEHNR, CDR2 FQNEAQ, per germline (reference sequence). The CDR3 spans 15 residues. The CDR3 loop reads CASSPPGGLTDTQYF. Here the CDR3 DNA reads TGTGCCAGCAGCCCCCCCGGGGGGCTCACAGATACGCAGTATTTT. Complete variable domain (other parts from reference TRBV7-9 and TRBJ2-3): DTGVSQNPRHKITKRGQNVTFRCDPISEHNRLYWYRQTLGQGPEFLTYFQNEAQLEKSRLLSDRFSAERPKGSFSTLEIQRTEQGDSAMYLCASSPPGGLTDTQYFGPGTRLTVL.

This chain connects TRBV5-5 to TRBJ1-5; possible D gene TRBD1, 6 bases. This CDR3 has 15 residues. Trimming removed 0 bases from V and 4 bases from J, with 11 bases in between. Germline lookup yields CDR1 SGHKS and CDR2 YYEKEE (reference sequence). The CDR3 region is CASSLGTASNQPQHF. The DNA for the CDR3 is TGTGCCAGCAGCTTGGGGACAGCGTCTAATCAGCCCCAGCATTTT.

The V and J genes are TRBV24-1 and TRBJ2-2, with D uncertain. V was shortened by 9 bases and J by 4 bases, with 17 bases between the two germline ends. The CDR3 totals 15 residues. Germline CDR1 is KGHDR and CDR2 is SFDVKD. The CDR3 spells CATSQAGRPTGELFF. Here the CDR3 DNA reads TGTGCCACCTCCCAGGCCGGTAGACCCACCGGGGAGCTGTTTTTT.

The rearrangement uses TRBV6-5 and TRBJ1-5, with D possibly matching TRBD1 (5 bases). The CDR3 spans 14 residues. Trimming shortened V by 6 bases and J by 7 bases, and 16 bases separated the two germline ends. Germline loops: CDR1 MNHEY, CDR2 SVGAGI. The CDR3 region is CASSTVEKGQPQHF. As DNA, the CDR3 is TGTGCCAGCAGCACCGTGGAGAAGGGGCAGCCCCAGCATTTT.

The chain recombines TRBV6-6 with TRBJ1-5; TRBD1 aligns across 10 bases. The germline CDR1 and CDR2 sequences are MNHNY and SVGAGI (reference sequence). Unmatched junction bases numbered 14, after V lost 6 bases and J lost 12 bases. The CDR3 is 15 amino acids. The CDR3 spells CASSTRDRGPRGQHF. CDR3 coding DNA: TGTGCCAGCAGCACCCGGGACAGGGGACCGCGTGGCCAGCATTTT.

This clone was recorded once. The chain links TRBV19 to TRBJ2-2, with D uncertain. Deletions cut 7 bases from V and 4 bases from J, with 16 bases between. The germline V gene has CDR1 LNHDA and CDR2 SQIVND (reference sequence). The CDR3 covers 15 residues. CDR3 residues: CASNRVADSTGELFF. DNA for the CDR3: TGTGCCAGTAATAGGGTGGCAGATTCCACCGGGGAGCTGTTTTTT.

This chain joins TRBV2 and TRBJ2-5, with a weak D call TRBD2 (6 bases). This CDR3 spans 14 amino acids. Trimming removed 6 bases at V and 5 bases at J, with 16 bases between. Germline CDR1 SNHLY, CDR2 FYNNEI. CDR3 DNA: TGTGCCAGCAGAGGTGCGGGGAGAGGGGAGACCCAGTACTTC. It encodes CASRGAGRGETQYF.

The chain joins TRBV9 to TRBJ2-1; D is undetermined. Germline V gene sequence: CDR1 SGDLS, CDR2 YYNGEE. V lost 0 bases, J lost 3 bases, and 16 bases lay in between. The CDR3 is 17 residues long. CDR3 amino acids: CASSVGPVAEFYNEQFF. In DNA form, the CDR3 reads TGTGCCAGCAGCGTAGGTCCTGTAGCAGAATTCTACAATGAGCAGTTCTTC.

This chain connects TRBV6-5 to TRBJ2-5; 13 bases are a match to TRBD2. This CDR3 contains 15 residues. CDR1 and CDR2 from the germline V gene are MNHEY and SVGAGI. The ends lost 7 bases at V and 4 bases at J; junction bases unmatched: 6. The CDR3 loop reads CASTHGLAGAETQYF. In nucleotides, the CDR3 is TGTGCCAGCACCCACGGACTAGCGGGGGCAGAGACCCAGTACTTC.

This clone was found once. The chain has TRBV14 and TRBJ2-1; no definite D call. Germline V CDR1 and CDR2: SGHDN, FVKESK. This CDR3 contains 16 residues. The germline V and J ends were trimmed by 0 bases and 0 bases, with 9 bases remaining between them. The CDR3 DNA follows: TGTGCCAGCAGCCAAGAGGGCAGTAGCTCCTACAATGAGCAGTTCTTC. Amino acids: CASSQEGSSSYNEQFF.

This chain links TRBV11-2 with TRBJ2-5; 9 bases are shared with TRBD2. Losses at the gene ends were 1 base for V and 5 bases for J; bases not matched to a gene: 5. The CDR3 is 15 residues long. The germline V gene encodes CDR1 SGHAT and CDR2 FQNNGV. This CDR3 reads CASSLGSGGSETQYF. DNA of the CDR3: TGTGCCAGCAGCTTAGGTAGCGGGGGTTCTGAGACCCAGTACTTC.

CDR3 in amino acids: CASTDSRYGYTF. DNA for the CDR3: TGTGCCAGCACCGACAGTCGGTATGGCTACACCTTC. The rearrangement links TRBV4-2 to TRBJ1-2; perhaps TRBD1 as D (5 bases). The germline CDR1 and CDR2 sequences are LGHNA and YNFKEQ. This CDR3 has 12 residues. Trimming left V 7 bases short and J 5 bases short, with 11 bases between.

This chain joins TRBV5-5 and TRBJ2-1, with 8 bases that match TRBD2. The CDR3 covers 16 residues. The germline V gene encodes CDR1 SGHKS and CDR2 YYEKEE (reference sequence). Unmatched junction bases numbered 3, after V lost 0 bases and J lost 1 base. The chain's CDR3 is CASSLAGRGSYNEQFF. The CDR3 nucleotides are TGTGCCAGCAGCTTGGCCGGGAGGGGTTCCTACAATGAGCAGTTCTTC.

The V call is TRBV6-5, the J call TRBJ2-7; no reliable D call. V shed 6 bases and J shed 2 bases, with 8 bases lying between them. The CDR3 totals 12 residues. From germline, CDR1 is MNHEY and CDR2 SVGAGI. The CDR3 DNA follows: TGTGCCAGCAGACCCCATCCCTACGAGCAGTACTTC. Translating gives CASRPHPYEQYF.

With regard to this clone: At one boundary the junction diverges from the germline segment, which might be a read error. The gene calls are TRBV5-1 and TRBJ2-2; TRBD1 is a possible D gene (6 bases). Per the germline V gene, CDR1 is SGHRS and CDR2 is YFSETQ. The CDR3 consists of 16 residues. The CDR3 DNA sequence: TGCACCAGCAGCTTGGCCGGAGAGGGGGTAGGCGGGGAGCTGTTTTTT. Translated, it gives CTSSLAGEGVGGELFF.

This clone has a single count. This sequence joins TRBV9 and TRBJ2-1, with 7 bases that match TRBD1. CDR3 size: 15 residues. Germline loops: CDR1 SGDLS, CDR2 YYNGEE. The V gene end was trimmed by 0 bases and the J gene end by 15 bases; junction bases not matched to a gene: 15. The chain's CDR3 is CASSVEPGQDGARFF. The CDR3 bases are TGTGCCAGCAGCGTAGAACCCGGACAGGATGGGGCGCGGTTCTTC.

The chain has TRBV9 and TRBJ2-1; D perhaps matches TRBD2 (6 bases). This CDR3 region has 14 residues. Per the germline V gene, CDR1 is SGDLS and CDR2 is YYNGEE. V was cut by 1 base and J by 5 bases, with 10 bases left in between. The CDR3 region has the DNA TGTGCCAGCAGCGTATTTTCGGGGGACAATGAGCAGTTCTTC. This encodes CASSVFSGDNEQFF.

The chain carries TRBV5-1 and TRBJ1-2; D not certain. This CDR3 has 14 residues. Per germline, CDR1 SGHRS and CDR2 YFSETQ. V dropped 0 bases and J dropped 4 bases, with 10 bases sitting between them. The CDR3 DNA sequence: TGCGCCAGCAGCTTGGCCGGCGGTGGCTATGGCTACACCTTC. Translating gives CASSLAGGGYGYTF.

This rearrangement joins TRBV7-9 to TRBJ2-2; D might be TRBD1 (5 bases). The CDR3 loop spans 15 amino acids. Germline V gene data show CDR1 as SEHNR and CDR2 as FQNEAQ (reference sequence). The V end lost 3 bases, the J end lost 7 bases, and 15 bases lay between the germline ends. CDR3 DNA: TGTGCCAGCAGCTTCCACAGGACGCAGGACGGGGAGCTGTTTTTT. Encoded protein: CASSFHRTQDGELFF.

This clone was found a few times. This sequence joins TRBV9 and TRBJ1-2; unclear D gene. This CDR3 comprises 12 residues. CDR1 is SGDLS, CDR2 YYNGEE, per germline. Trimming took 7 bases from V and 3 from J, leaving 10 bases between them. The chain's CDR3 is CASFSEHYGYTF. The CDR3 nucleotides are TGTGCCAGCTTCTCAGAACACTATGGCTACACCTTC.

The V and J genes are TRBV30 and TRBJ2-5; 9 bases map to TRBD2. V lost 2 bases to trimming and J lost 5 bases; unmatched junction nucleotides: 9. Germline lookup yields CDR1 GTSNPN and CDR2 SVGIG (reference sequence). The CDR3 contains 15 residues. The CDR3 loop reads CAWSTDFGTSETQYF. The CDR3 DNA follows: TGTGCCTGGAGTACGGACTTCGGGACTAGCGAGACCCAGTACTTC. The whole variable domain, filled in from reference TRBV30 and TRBJ2-5, reads SQTIHQWPATLVQPVGSPLSLECTVEGTSNPNLYWYRQAAGRGLQLLFYSVGIGQISSEVPQNLSASRPQDRQFILSSKKLLLSDSGFYLCAWSTDFGTSETQYFGPGTRLLVL.